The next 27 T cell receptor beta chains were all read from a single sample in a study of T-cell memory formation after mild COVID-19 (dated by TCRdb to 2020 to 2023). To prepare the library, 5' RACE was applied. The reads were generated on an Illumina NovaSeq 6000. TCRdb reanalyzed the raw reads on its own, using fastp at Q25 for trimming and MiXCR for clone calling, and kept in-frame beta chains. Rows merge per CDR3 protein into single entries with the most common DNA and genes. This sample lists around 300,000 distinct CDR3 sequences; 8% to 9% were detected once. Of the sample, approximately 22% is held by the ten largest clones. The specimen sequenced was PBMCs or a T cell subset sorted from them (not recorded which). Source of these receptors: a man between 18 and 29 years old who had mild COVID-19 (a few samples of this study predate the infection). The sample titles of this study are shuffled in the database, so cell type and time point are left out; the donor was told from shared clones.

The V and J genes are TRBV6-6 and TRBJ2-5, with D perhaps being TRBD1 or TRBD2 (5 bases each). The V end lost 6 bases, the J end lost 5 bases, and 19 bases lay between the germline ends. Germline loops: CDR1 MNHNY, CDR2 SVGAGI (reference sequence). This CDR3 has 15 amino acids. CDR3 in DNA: TGTGCCAGCAGGACCCTCCCAGGGACGGGGGAGACCCAGTACTTC. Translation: CASRTLPGTGETQYF.

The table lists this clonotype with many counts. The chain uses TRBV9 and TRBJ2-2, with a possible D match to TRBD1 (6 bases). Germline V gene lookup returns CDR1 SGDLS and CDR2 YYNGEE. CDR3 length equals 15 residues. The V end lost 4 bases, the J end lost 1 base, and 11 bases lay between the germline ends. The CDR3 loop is CASSLGTMNTGELFF. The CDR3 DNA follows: TGTGCCAGCAGCCTCGGGACAATGAACACCGGGGAGCTGTTTTTT.

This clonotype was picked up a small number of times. The CDR3 bases are TGTGCCAGCAGGCGGGGTAATGAGAATACTGAAGCTTTCTTT. Translation gives CASRRGNENTEAFF. The gene calls are TRBV2 and TRBJ1-1; D is unresolved. Germline values: CDR1 SNHLY, CDR2 FYNNEI. The ends were cut back, 6 bases at V and 5 bases at J, with 16 bases in the middle. The length of the CDR3 is 14 residues.

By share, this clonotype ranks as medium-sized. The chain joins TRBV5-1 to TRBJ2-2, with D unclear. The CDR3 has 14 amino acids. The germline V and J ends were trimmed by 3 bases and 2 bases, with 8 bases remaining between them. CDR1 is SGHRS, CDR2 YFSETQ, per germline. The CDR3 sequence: CASSSPTNTGELFF. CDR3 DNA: TGCGCCAGCAGCTCCCCCACAAACACCGGGGAGCTGTTTTTT.

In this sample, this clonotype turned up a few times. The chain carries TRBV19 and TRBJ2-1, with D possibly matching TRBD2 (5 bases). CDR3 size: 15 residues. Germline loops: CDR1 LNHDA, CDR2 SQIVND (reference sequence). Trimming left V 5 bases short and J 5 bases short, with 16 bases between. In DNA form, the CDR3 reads TGTGCCAGTAGTTGGGTTGGGAGAGGGCACAATGAGCAGTTCTTC. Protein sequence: CASSWVGRGHNEQFF.

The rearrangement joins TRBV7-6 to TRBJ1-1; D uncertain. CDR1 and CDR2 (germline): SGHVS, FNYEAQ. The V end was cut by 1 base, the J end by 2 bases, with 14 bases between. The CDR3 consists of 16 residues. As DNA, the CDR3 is TGTGCCAGCAGCTTAGATTTCGGGGAGGGAAACACTGAAGCTTTCTTT. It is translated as CASSLDFGEGNTEAFF.

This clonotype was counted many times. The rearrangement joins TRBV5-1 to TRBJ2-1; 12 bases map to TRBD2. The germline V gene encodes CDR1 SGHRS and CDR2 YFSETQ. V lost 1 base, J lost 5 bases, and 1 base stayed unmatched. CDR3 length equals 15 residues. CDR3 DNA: TGCGCCAGCAGCTTGAGACTAGCGGGAGACAATGAGCAGTTCTTC. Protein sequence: CASSLRLAGDNEQFF.

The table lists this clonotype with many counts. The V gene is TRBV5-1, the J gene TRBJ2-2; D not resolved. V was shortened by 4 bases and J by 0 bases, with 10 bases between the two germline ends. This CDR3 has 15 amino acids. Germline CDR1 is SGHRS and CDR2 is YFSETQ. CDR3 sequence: CASSQDTPNTGELFF. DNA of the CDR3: TGCGCCAGCAGCCAAGACACTCCGAACACCGGGGAGCTGTTTTTT.

Here the CDR3 DNA reads TGTGCCAGCAGCCCGACAGGGGTTACGCAGTATTTT. The encoded protein is CASSPTGVTQYF. The V call is TRBV7-2, the J call TRBJ2-3, with TRBD1 identical over 8 bases. V lost 5 bases, J lost 8 bases, and 3 bases stayed unmatched. CDR1 is SGHTA and CDR2 is FQGNSA in the germline V gene. This CDR3 has 12 residues.

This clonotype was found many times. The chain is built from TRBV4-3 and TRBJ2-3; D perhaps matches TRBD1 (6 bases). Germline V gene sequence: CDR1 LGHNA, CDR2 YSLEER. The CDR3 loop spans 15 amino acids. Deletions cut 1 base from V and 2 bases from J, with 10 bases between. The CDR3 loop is CASSQGQGNTDTQYF. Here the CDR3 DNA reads TGCGCCAGCAGCCAAGGTCAGGGGAACACAGATACGCAGTATTTT.

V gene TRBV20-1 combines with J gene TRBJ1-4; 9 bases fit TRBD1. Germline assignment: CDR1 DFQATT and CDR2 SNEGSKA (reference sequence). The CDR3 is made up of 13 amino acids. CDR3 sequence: CAGVTGGKEKLFF. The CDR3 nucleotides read TGCGCCGGCGTGACAGGGGGGAAAGAAAAACTGTTTTTT.

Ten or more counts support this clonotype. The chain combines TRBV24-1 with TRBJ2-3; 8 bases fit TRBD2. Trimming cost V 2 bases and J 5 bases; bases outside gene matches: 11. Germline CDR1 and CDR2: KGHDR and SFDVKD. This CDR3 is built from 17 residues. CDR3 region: CATSDYRGGGKLDTQYF. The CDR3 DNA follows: TGTGCCACCAGTGATTACCGAGGCGGGGGGAAACTAGATACGCAGTATTTT.

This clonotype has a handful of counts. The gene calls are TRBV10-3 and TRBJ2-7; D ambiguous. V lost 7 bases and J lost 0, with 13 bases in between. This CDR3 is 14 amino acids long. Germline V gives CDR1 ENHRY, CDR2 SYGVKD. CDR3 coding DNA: TGTGCCATCACCCCGAGTGGAAGCTCCTACGAGCAGTACTTC. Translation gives CAITPSGSSYEQYF.

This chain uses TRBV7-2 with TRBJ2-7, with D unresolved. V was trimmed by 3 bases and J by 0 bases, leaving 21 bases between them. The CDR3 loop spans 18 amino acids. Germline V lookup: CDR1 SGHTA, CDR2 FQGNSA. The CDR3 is CASSFSHPGRMSSYEQYV. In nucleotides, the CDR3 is TGTGCCAGCAGCTTCTCCCACCCGGGCAGGATGAGCTCCTACGAGCAGTACGTC.

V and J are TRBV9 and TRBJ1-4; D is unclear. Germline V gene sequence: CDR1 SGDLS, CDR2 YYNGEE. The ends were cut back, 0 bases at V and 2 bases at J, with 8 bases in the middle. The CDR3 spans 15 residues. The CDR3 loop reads CASSVGAVTNEKLFF. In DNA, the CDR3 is TGTGCCAGCAGCGTAGGGGCAGTGACTAATGAAAAACTGTTTTTT.

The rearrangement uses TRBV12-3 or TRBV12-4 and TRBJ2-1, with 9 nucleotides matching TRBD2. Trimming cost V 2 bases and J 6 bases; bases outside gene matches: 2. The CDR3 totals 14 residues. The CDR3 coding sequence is TGTGCCAGCAGTTTACTAGCGGGGATCAATGAGCAGTTCTTC. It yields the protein CASSLLAGINEQFF.

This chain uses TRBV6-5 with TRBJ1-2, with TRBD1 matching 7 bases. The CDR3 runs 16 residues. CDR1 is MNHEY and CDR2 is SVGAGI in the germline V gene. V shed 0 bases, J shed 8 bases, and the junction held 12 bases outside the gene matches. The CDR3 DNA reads TGTGCCAGCAGTTACTCGATAAAGGCAGGGGGTGGAGGCTACACCTTC. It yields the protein CASSYSIKAGGGGYTF.

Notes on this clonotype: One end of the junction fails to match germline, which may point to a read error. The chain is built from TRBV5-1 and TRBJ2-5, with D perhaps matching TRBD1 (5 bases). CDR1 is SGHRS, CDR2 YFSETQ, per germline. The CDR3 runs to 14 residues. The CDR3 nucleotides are TGCGCCATCAGCTTGGATCAGGGTACAGAGACCCAGTACTTC. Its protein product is CAISLDQGTETQYF.

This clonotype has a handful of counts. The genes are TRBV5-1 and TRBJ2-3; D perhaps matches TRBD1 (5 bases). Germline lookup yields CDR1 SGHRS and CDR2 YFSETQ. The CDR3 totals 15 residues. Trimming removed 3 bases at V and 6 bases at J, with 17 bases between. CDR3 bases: TGCGCCAGCAGCTCCCTTAGACCACAGGCGGATACGCAGTATTTT. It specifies CASSSLRPQADTQYF.

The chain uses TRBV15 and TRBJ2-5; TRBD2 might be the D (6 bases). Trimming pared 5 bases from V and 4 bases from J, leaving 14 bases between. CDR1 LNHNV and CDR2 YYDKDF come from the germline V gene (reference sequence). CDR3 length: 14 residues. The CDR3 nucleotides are TGTGCCACCAGCGAGGGTAGGGGAGGAGAGACCCAGTACTTC. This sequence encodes CATSEGRGGETQYF.

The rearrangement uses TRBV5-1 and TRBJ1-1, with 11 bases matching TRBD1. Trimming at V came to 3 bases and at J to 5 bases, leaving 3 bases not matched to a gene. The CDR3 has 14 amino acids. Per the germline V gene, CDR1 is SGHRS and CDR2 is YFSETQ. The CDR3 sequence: CASSWTGGETEAFF. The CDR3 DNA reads TGCGCCAGCAGCTGGACAGGGGGCGAGACTGAAGCTTTCTTT.

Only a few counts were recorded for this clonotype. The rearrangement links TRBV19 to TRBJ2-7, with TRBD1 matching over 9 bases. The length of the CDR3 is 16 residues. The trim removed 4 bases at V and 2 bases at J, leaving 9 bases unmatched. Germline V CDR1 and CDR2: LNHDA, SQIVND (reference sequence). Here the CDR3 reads CASSTSRDRDPYEQYF. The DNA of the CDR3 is TGTGCCAGTAGTACGTCCCGGGACAGGGATCCCTACGAGCAGTACTTC.

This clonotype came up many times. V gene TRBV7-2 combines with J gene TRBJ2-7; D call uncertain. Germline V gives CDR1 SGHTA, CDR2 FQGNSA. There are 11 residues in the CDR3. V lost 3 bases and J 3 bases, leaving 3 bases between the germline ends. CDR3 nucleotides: TGTGCCAGCAGCTTTTACTACGAGCAGTACTTC. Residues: CASSFYYEQYF.

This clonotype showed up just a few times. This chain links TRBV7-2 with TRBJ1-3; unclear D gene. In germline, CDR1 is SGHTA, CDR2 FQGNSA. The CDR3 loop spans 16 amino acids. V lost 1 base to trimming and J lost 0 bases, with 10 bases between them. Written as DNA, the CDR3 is TGTGCCAGCAGCTTAGTAGGCGGTAGCTCTGGAAACACCATATATTTT. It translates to CASSLVGGSSGNTIYF. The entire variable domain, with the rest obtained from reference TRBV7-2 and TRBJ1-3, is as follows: GAGVSQSPSNKVTEKGKDVELRCDPISGHTALYWYRQSLGQGLEFLIYFQGNSAPDKSGLPSDRFSAERTGGSVSTLTIQRTQQEDSAVYLCASSLVGGSSGNTIYFGEGSWLTVV.

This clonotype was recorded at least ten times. The CDR3 sequence is CASSYIQSSTDTQYF. In DNA form, the CDR3 reads TGTGCCAGCAGTTACATACAGTCCAGCACAGATACGCAGTATTTT. The chain couples TRBV6-2 or TRBV6-3 to TRBJ2-3; D gene uncertain. The V and J ends lost 2 bases and 0 bases respectively, with 9 bases between them. Per the germline V gene, CDR1 is MNHEY and CDR2 is SVGEGT. The CDR3 spans 15 residues.

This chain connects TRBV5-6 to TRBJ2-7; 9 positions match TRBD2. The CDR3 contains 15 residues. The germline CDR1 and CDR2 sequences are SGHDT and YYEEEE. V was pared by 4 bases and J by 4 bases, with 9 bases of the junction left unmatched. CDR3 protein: CASSPRSGGTYEQYF. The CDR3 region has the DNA TGTGCCAGCAGCCCCAGGAGCGGGGGGACTTACGAGCAGTACTTC.

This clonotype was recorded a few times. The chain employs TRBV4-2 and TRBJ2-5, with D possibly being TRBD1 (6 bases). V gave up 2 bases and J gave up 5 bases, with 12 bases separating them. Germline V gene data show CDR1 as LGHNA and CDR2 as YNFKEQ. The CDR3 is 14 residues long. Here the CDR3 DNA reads TGTGCCAGCAGCCAACAAACAGGGTCGGAGACCCAGTACTTC. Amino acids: CASSQQTGSETQYF.